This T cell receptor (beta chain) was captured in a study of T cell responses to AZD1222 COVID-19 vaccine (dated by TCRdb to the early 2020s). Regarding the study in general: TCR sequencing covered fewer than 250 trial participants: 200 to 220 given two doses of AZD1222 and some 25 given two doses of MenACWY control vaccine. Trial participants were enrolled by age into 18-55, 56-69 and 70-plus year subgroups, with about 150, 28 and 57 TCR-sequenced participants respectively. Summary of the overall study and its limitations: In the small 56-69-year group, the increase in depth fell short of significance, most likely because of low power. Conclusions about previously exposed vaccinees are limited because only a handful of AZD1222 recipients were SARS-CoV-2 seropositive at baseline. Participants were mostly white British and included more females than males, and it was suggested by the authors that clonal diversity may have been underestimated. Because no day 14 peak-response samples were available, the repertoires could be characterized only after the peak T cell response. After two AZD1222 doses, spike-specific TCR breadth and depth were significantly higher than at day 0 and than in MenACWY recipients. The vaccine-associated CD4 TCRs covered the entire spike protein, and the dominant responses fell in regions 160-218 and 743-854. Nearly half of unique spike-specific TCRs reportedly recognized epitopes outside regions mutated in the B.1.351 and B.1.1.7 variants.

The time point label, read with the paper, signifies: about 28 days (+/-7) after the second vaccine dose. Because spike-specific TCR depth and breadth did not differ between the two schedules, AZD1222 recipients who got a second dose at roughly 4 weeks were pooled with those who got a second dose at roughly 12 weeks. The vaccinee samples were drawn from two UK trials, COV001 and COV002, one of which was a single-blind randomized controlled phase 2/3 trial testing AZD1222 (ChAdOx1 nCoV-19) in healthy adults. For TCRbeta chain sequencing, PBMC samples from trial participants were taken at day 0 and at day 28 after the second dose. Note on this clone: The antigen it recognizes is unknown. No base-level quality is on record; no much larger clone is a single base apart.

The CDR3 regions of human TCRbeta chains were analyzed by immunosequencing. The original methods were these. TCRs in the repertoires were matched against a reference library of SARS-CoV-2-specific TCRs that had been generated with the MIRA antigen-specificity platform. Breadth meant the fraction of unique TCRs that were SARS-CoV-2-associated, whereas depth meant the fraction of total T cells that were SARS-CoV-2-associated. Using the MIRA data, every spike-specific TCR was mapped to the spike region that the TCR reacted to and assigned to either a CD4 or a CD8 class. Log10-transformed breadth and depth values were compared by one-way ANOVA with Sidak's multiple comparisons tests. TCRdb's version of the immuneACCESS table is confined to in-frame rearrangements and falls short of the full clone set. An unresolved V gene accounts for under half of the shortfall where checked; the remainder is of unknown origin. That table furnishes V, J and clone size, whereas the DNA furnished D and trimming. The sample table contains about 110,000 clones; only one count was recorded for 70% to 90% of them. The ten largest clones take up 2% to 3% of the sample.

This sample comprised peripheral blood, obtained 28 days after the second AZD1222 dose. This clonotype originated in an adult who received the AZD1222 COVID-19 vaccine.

The DNA is as follows: TGTGCCACCAGCAGAGTAAGGAGCGGGAGGGATGCAGATACGCAGTATTTT. This codes for CATSRVRSGRDADTQYF. The V and J genes are TRBV15 and TRBJ2-3, with 10 bases aligning to TRBD2. The CDR3 runs 17 residues from the cysteine to the phenylalanine. Kept here is only the CDR3 DNA, which spans 51 bases and is read in frame from base 1. Reading the germline V gene (reference sequence) gives CDR1 LNHNV and CDR2 YYDKDF. V ends up 1 base short and J 4 bases short, with an unmatched junction base count of 8.